This TCR beta chain is from a study of blood T cell repertoires in COVID-19. Across the whole study: Acute-phase and convalescent COVID-19 samples originated in the United States, Italy and Spain.

Per germline, CDR1 SGDLS and CDR2 YYNGEE. V shed 4 bases and J 6 bases; nucleotides not matched to a gene: 12. The CDR3 is 16 amino acids. The protocol was immunoSEQ multiplex PCR, while the TCRdb copy is restricted to in-frame clones and leaves out a portion. The sample holds about 380,000 clones, about 89% seen once. Enrolled through a virtual design, the participants were between roughly 18 and 90 years of age and came from around 25 US areas. Recovered Cohort 3 donors showed two negative PCRs, clearance, or symptom resolution. The receptor was isolated from a man younger than 40 who had recovered from COVID-19. Specimen: PBMCs or T cells enriched from blood (not recorded which). V is TRBV9 and J is TRBJ2-1, with TRBD2 matching over 8 bases. CDR3 protein: CASSLTPGGPVNEQFF. The CDR3 DNA sequence: TGTGCCAGCAGCCTCACCCCGGGGGGGCCCGTCAATGAGCAGTTCTTC. Using reference TRBV9 and TRBJ2-1 for the parts outside the CDR3, the full variable domain is DSGVTQTPKHLITATGQRVTLRCSPRSGDLSVYWYQQSLDQGLQFLIQYYNGEERAKGNILERFSAQQFPDLHSELNLSSLELGDSALYFCASSLTPGGPVNEQFFGPGTRLTVL.